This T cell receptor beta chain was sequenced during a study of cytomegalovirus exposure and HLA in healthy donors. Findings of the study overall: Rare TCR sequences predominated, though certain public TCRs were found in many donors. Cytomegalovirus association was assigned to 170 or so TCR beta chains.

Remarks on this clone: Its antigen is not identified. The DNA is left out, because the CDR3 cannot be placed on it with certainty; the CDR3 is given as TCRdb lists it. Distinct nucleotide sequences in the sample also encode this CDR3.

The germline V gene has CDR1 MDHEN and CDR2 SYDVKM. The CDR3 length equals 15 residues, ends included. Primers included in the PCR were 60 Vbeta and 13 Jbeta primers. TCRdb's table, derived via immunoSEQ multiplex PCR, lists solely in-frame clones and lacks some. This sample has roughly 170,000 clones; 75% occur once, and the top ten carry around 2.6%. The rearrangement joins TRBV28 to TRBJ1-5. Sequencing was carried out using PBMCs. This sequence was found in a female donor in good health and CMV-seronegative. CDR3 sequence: CASSSSGWFGQPQHF.